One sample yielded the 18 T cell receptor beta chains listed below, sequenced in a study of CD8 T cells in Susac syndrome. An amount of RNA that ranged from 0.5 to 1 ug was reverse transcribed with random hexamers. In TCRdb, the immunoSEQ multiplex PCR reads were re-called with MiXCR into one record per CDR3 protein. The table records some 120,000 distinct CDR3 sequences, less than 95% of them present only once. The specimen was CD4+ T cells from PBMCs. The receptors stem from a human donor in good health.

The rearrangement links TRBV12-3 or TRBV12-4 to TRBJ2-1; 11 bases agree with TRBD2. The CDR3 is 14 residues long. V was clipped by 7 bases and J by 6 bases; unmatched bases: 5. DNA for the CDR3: TGTGCCAGCACCTTAGCGGGAGGGTCCAATGAGCAGTTCTTC. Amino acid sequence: CASTLAGGSNEQFF.

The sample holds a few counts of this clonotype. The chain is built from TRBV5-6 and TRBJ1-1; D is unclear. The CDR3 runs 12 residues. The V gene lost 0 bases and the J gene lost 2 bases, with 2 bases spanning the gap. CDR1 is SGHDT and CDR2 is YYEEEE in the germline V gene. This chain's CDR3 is CASSLANTEAFF. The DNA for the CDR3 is TGTGCCAGCAGCTTGGCAAACACTGAAGCTTTCTTT.

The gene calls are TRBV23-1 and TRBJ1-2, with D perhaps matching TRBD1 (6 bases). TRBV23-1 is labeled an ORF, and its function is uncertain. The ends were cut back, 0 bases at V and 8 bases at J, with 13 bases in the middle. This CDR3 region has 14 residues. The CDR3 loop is CASSQSSQGQGYTF. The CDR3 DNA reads TGCGCCAGCAGTCAATCGAGCCAGGGGCAGGGCTACACCTTC.

The CDR3 region is CASSAAGWSTDTQYF. In DNA form, the CDR3 reads TGTGCCAGCAGCGCGGCGGGCTGGAGCACAGATACGCAGTATTTT. The chain has TRBV7-9 and TRBJ2-3; D perhaps matches TRBD2 (5 bases). The CDR3 is 15 residues long. Trimming took 5 bases from V and 0 from J, leaving 12 bases between them. Germline CDR1 is SEHNR and CDR2 is FQNEAQ (reference sequence).

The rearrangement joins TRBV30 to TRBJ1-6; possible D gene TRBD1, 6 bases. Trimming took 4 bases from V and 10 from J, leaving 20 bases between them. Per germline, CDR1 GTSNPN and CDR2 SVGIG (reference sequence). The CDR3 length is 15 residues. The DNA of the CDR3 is TGTGCCTGGAACCTGGTAGGGCAGGGGAACTCACCCCTCCACTTT. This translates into CAWNLVGQGNSPLHF. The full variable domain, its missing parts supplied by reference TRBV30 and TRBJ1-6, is SQTIHQWPATLVQPVGSPLSLECTVEGTSNPNLYWYRQAAGRGLQLLFYSVGIGQISSEVPQNLSASRPQDRQFILSSKKLLLSDSGFYLCAWNLVGQGNSPLHFGNGTRLTVT.

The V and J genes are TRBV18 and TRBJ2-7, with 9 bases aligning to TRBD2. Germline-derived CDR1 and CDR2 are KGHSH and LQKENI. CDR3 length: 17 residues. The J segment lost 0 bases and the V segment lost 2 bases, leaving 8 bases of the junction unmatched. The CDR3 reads CASSPNIAGEGSYEQYF. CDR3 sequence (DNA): TGTGCCAGCTCACCAAATATAGCGGGAGAGGGCTCCTACGAGCAGTACTTC.

DNA of the CDR3: TGTGCCAGCAGCTTTCAGCAGGGGCGAGAAGGAAACACCATATATTTT. The encoded protein is CASSFQQGREGNTIYF. The J gene is TRBJ1-3, the V gene TRBV7-9; D might be TRBD1 (6 bases). The germline V gene has CDR1 SEHNR and CDR2 FQNEAQ (reference sequence). Trimming took 3 bases from V and 4 from J, leaving 16 bases between them. CDR3 size: 16 residues.

The CDR3 sequence: CASSLVGGRSYEQYF. The CDR3 region has the DNA TGCGCCAGCAGCTTGGTCGGGGGACGCTCCTACGAGCAGTACTTC. The chain links TRBV5-1 to TRBJ2-7; maybe TRBD2 (6 bases). This CDR3 contains 15 residues. The V and J ends lost 0 bases and 0 bases respectively, with 10 bases between them. The germline CDR1 and CDR2 sequences are SGHRS and YFSETQ.

The DNA of the CDR3 is TGTGCCAGCAGTGAGGACAGGTCAGATACGCAGTATTTT. It yields the protein CASSEDRSDTQYF. The chain has TRBV2 and TRBJ2-3, with 7 bases fitting TRBD1. Germline V gene sequence: CDR1 SNHLY, CDR2 FYNNEI. Unmatched junction bases numbered 1, after V lost 3 bases and J lost 4 bases. CDR3 size: 13 residues.

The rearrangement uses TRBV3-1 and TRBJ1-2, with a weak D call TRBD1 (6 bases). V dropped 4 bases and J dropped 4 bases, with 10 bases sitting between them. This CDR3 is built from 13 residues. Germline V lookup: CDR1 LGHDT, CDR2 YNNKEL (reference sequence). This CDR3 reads CASSLGQLYGYTF. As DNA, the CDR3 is TGTGCCAGCAGCCTCGGACAGCTCTATGGCTACACCTTC.

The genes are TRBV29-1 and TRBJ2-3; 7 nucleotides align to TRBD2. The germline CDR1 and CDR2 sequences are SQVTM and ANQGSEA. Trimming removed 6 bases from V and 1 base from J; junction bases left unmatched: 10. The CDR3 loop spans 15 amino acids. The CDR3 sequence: CSVAVGLGRTDTQYF. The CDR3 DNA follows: TGCAGCGTCGCGGTTGGACTAGGTCGCACAGATACGCAGTATTTT.

CDR3 in amino acids: CAWSVPGNYNEQFF. In DNA form, the CDR3 reads TGTGCCTGGAGTGTACCCGGGAACTACAATGAGCAGTTCTTC. J is TRBJ2-1 and V is TRBV30, with a possible D match to TRBD2 (5 bases). This CDR3 has 14 amino acids. V lost 0 bases and J 3 bases, leaving 9 bases between the germline ends. Germline V gene lookup returns CDR1 GTSNPN and CDR2 SVGIG (reference sequence).

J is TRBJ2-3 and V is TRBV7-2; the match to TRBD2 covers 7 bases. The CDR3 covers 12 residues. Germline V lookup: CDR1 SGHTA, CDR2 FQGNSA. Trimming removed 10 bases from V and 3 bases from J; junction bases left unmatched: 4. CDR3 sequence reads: CATARGTDTQYF. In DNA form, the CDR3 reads TGTGCCACCGCGCGGGGGACAGATACGCAGTATTTT. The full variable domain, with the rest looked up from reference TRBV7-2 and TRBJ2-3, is GAGVSQSPSNKVTEKGKDVELRCDPISGHTALYWYRQSLGQGLEFLIYFQGNSAPDKSGLPSDRFSAERTGGSVSTLTIQRTQQEDSAVYLCATARGTDTQYFGPGTRLTVL.

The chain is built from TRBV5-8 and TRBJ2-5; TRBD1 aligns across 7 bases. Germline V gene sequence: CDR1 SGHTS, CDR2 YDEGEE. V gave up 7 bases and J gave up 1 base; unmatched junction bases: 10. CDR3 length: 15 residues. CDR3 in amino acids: CASRQTGKGQETQYF. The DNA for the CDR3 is TGTGCCAGCCGCCAGACAGGGAAGGGCCAAGAGACCCAGTACTTC. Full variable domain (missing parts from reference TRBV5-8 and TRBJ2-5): EAGVTQSPTHLIKTRGQQATLRCSPISGHTSVYWYQQALGLGLQFLLWYDEGEERNRGNFPPRFSGRQFPNYSSELNVNALELEDSALYLCASRQTGKGQETQYFGPGTRLLVL.

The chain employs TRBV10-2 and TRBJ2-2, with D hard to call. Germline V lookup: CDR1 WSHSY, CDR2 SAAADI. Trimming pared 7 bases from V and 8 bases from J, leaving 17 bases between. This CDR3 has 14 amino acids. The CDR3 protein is CASMKEAGSGELFF. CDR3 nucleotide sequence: TGCGCCAGCATGAAAGAGGCCGGTTCAGGGGAGCTGTTTTTT.

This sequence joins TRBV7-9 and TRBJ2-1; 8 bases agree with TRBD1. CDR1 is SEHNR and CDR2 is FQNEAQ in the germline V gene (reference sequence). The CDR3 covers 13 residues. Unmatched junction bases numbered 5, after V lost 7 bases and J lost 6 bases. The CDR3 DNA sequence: TGTGCCAGCACGGACAGGGTAAGCAATGAGCAGTTCTTC. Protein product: CASTDRVSNEQFF.

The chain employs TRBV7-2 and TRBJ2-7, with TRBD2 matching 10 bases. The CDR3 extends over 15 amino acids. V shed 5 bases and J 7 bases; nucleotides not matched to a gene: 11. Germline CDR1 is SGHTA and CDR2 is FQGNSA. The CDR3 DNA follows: TGTGCCAGCAGCCCCCCTAGCGGGAGTATAGAAGAGCAGTACTTC. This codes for CASSPPSGSIEEQYF.

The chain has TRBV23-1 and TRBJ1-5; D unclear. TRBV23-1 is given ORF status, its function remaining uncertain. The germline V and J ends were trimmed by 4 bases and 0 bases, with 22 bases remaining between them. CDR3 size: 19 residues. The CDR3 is CASSLYWNRAPYSNQPQHF. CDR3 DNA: TGCGCCAGCAGTCTTTACTGGAACAGAGCGCCGTATAGCAATCAGCCCCAGCATTTT.